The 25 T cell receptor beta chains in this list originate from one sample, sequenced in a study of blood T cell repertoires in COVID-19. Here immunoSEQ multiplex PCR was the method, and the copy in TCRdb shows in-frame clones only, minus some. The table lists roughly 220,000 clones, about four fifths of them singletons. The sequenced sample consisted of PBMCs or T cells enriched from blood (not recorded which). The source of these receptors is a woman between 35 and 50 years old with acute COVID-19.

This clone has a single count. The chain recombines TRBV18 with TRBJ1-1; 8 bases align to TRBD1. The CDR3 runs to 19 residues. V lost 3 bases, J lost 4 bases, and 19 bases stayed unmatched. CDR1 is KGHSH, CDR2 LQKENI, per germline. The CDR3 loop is CASSPTSLGGTGSPTEAFF. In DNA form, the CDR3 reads TGTGCCAGCTCACCCACATCCCTGGGGGGGACAGGATCCCCCACTGAAGCTTTCTTT.

CDR3 amino acids: CASSYRPDRVVYGYTF. As DNA, the CDR3 is TGTGCCAGCAGTTACCGTCCGGACAGGGTGGTCTATGGCTACACCTTC. This chain joins TRBV6-5 and TRBJ1-2, with 8 bases identical to TRBD1. This CDR3 has 16 amino acids. From germline, CDR1 is MNHEY and CDR2 SVGAGI. With V trimmed by 2 bases and J by 4 bases, 9 bases remained unmatched.

The CDR3 sequence is CASSPGNNNSPLHF. DNA for the CDR3: TGCGCCAGCAGCCCGGGAAATAATAATTCACCCCTCCACTTT. V usage is TRBV4-3 and J usage is TRBJ1-6; D remains unclear. The germline V gene has CDR1 LGHNA and CDR2 YSLEER. V was clipped by 4 bases and J by 5 bases, with 9 bases between them. The length of the CDR3 is 14 residues.

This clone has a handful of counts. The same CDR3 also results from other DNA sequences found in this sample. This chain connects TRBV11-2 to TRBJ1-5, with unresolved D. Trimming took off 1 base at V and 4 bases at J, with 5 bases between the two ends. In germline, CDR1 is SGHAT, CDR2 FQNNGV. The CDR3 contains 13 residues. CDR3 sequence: CASSLGQNQPQHF. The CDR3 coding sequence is TGTGCCAGCAGCTTAGGACAAAATCAGCCCCAGCATTTT.

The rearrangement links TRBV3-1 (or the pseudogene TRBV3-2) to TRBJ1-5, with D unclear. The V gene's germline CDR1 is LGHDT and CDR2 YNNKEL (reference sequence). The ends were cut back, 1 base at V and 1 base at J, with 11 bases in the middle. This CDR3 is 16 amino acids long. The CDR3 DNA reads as TGTGCCAGCAGCCAAGCCGGGTTTGGGAGCAATCAGCCCCAGCATTTT. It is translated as CASSQAGFGSNQPQHF.

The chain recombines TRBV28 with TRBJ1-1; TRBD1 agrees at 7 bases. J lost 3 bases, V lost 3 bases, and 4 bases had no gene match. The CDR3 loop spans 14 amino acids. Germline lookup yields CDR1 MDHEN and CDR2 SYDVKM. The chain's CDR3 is CASSLTGYDTEAFF. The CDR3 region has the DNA TGTGCCAGCAGTTTGACAGGGTATGACACTGAAGCTTTCTTT.

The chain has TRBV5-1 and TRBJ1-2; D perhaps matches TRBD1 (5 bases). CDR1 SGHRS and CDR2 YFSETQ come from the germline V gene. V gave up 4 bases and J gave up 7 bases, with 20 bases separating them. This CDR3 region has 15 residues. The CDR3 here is CASSPRPGDLGGYTF. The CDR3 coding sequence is TGCGCCAGCAGCCCCCGGCCGGGGGACCTTGGTGGCTACACCTTC.

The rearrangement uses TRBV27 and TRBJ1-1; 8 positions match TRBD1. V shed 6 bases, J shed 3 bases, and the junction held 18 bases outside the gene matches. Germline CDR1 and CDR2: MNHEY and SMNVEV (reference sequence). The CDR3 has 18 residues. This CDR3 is CASSPTGTGAAGDTEAFF. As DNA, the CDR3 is TGTGCCAGCAGCCCTACCGGGACAGGCGCCGCGGGAGACACTGAAGCTTTCTTT.

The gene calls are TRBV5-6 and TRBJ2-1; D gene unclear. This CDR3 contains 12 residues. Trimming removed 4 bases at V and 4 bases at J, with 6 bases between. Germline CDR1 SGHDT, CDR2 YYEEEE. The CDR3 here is CASSQNYNEQFF. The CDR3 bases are TGTGCCAGCAGCCAGAATTACAATGAGCAGTTCTTC.

CDR3 DNA: TGTGCCAGCAGTGCCTCGGGACAGGGGGAAGAGACCCAGTACTTC. It specifies CASSASGQGEETQYF. The chain carries TRBV9 and TRBJ2-5; 11 nucleotides match TRBD1. The V segment lost 5 bases and the J segment 3 bases; nucleotides outside the gene matches: 6. Germline V lookup: CDR1 SGDLS, CDR2 YYNGEE. The CDR3 spans 15 residues.

The CDR3: CASSLTSRHEGYTF. In DNA, the CDR3 is TGTGCCAGCAGCTTAACGAGCCGACATGAAGGCTACACCTTC. The J gene is TRBJ1-2, the V gene TRBV7-3; no clear D gene. From germline, CDR1 is SGHTA and CDR2 FQGTGA. The CDR3 is made up of 14 amino acids. V lost 0 bases and J lost 8, with 13 bases in between.

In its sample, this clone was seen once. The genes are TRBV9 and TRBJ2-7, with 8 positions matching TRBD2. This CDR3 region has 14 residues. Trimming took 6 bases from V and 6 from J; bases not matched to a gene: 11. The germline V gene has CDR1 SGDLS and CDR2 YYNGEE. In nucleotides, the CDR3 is TGTGCCAGCACCCCGGGGGGGCCCCACTTCGAGCAGTACTTC. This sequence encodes CASTPGGPHFEQYF.

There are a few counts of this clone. DNA for the CDR3: TGTGCCAGCAGCCAAGAAGCGGGGGGGCCCCACAATGAGCAGTTCTTC. Encoded protein: CASSQEAGGPHNEQFF. The V call is TRBV3-1 (or the pseudogene TRBV3-2), the J call TRBJ2-1, with 10 bases that match TRBD2. Germline V lookup: CDR1 LGHDT, CDR2 YNNKEL (reference sequence). V shed 0 bases, J shed 5 bases, and the junction held 4 bases outside the gene matches. This CDR3 region has 16 residues.

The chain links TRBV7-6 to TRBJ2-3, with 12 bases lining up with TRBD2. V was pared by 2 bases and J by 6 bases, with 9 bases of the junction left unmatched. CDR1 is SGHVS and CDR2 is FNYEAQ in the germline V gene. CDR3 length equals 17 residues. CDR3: CASSLSGGTSGPDTQYF. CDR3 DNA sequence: TGTGCCAGCAGCTTAAGTGGAGGGACTAGCGGGCCCGATACGCAGTATTTT.

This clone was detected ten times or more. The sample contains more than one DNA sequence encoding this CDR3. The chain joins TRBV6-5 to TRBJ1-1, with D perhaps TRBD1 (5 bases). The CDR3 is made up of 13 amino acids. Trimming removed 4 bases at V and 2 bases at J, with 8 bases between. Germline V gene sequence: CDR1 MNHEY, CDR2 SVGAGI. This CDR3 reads CASSLTVNTEAFF. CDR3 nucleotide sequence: TGTGCCAGCAGTTTGACAGTTAACACTGAAGCTTTCTTT.

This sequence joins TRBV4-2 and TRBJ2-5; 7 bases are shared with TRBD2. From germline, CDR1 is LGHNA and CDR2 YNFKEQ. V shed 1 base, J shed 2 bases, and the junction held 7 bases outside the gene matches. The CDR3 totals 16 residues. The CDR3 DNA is TGTGCCAGCAGCCAAGGTGGGGGAGGGCATCAAGAGACCCAGTACTTC. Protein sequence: CASSQGGGGHQETQYF.

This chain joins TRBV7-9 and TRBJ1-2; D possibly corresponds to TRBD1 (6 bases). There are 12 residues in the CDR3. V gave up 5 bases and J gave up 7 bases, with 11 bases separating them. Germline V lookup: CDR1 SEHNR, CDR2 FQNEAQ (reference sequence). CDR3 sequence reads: CASSPGQLGYTF. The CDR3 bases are TGTGCCAGCAGCCCCGGACAGCTTGGCTACACCTTC.

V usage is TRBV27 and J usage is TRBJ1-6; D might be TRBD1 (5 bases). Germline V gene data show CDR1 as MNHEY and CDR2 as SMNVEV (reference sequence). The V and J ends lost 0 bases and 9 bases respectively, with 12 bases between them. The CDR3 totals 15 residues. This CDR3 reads CASSLSAGKVSPLHF. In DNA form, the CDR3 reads TGTGCCAGCAGTTTATCGGCAGGGAAGGTTTCACCCCTCCACTTT.

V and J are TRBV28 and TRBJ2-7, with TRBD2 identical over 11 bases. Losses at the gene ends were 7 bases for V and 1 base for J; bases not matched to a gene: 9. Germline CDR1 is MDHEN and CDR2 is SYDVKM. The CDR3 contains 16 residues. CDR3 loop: CASKSMGLAVSYEQYF. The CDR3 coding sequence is TGTGCCAGCAAAAGTATGGGACTAGCGGTATCCTACGAGCAGTACTTC.

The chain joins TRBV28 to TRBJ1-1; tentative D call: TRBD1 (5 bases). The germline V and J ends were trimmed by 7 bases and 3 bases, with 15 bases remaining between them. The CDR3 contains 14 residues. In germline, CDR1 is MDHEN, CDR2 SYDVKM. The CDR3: CASKWGGGYTEAFF. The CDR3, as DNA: TGTGCCAGCAAATGGGGCGGGGGTTACACTGAAGCTTTCTTT.

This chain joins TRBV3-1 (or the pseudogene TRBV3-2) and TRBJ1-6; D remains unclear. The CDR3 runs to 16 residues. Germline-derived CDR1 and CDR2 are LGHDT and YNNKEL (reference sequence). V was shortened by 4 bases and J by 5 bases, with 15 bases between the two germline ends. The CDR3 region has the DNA TGTGCCAGCAGCCTATCCTGGGCAGGTCATAATTCACCCCTCCACTTT. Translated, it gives CASSLSWAGHNSPLHF.

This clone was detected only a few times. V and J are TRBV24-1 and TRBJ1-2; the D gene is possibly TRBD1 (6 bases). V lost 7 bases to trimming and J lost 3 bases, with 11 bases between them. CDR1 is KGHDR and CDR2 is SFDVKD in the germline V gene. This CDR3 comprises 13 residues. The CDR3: CATRAGGDYGYTF. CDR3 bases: TGTGCCACCAGAGCGGGGGGCGACTATGGCTACACCTTC.

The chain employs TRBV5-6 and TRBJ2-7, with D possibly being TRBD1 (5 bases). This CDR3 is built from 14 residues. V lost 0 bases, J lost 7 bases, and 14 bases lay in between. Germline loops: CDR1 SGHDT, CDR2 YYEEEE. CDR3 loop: CASSLVQAQREQYF. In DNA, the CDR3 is TGTGCCAGCAGCTTGGTACAGGCTCAACGGGAGCAGTACTTC.

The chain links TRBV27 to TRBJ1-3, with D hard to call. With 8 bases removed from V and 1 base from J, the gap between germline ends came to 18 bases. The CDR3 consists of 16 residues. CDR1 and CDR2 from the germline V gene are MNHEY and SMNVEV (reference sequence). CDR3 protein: CASASAEGSSGNTIYF. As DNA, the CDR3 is TGTGCCAGCGCCTCCGCGGAGGGATCGTCTGGAAACACCATATATTTT.

This chain's CDR3 is CAWSLQGNYGYTF. The CDR3, as DNA: TGTGCCTGGAGTCTTCAGGGAAACTATGGCTACACCTTC. This rearrangement joins TRBV30 to TRBJ1-2; possibly TRBD1 for D (5 bases). Germline V gene data show CDR1 as GTSNPN and CDR2 as SVGIG (reference sequence). The CDR3 has 13 amino acids. The germline V and J ends were trimmed by 2 bases and 2 bases, with 9 bases remaining between them.